The 27 T cell receptor beta chains in this list originate from one sample, sequenced in a study of blood T cells in healthy people across ages. PCR was performed a second time for about 6 to 12 cycles using a sample-barcoded 5' primer and a J-beta primer mix. TCRdb itself ran the 5' RACE reads through MiXCR, one entry per CDR3 protein. The sample consists of 1.5 million to 2 million distinct CDR3 sequences, 28% of them appearing once. Sequenced: blood. The receptors originated from a woman aged 25 to 39 in good health.

This clonotype was counted only a few times. The chain has TRBV5-1 and TRBJ1-2, with 9 bases that match TRBD1. The J segment lost 6 bases and the V segment lost 4 bases, leaving 19 bases of the junction unmatched. The CDR3 runs to 18 residues. Germline V CDR1 and CDR2: SGHRS, YFSETQ. CDR3 in amino acids: CASSDPGTGHKGSDGYTF. The CDR3 DNA reads as TGCGCCAGCAGCGACCCAGGGACAGGGCATAAGGGGTCCGATGGCTACACCTTC.

This clonotype was counted a few times. This chain's CDR3 is CASSLEHLGEQYF. The CDR3 region has the DNA TGCGCCAGCAGCTTGGAACATCTCGGCGAGCAGTACTTC. J is TRBJ2-5 and V is TRBV5-1, with unresolved D. Matching the DNA end better, TRBJ2-7 makes the J call doubtful. Looked up from germline, CDR1 is SGHRS and CDR2 is YFSETQ. This CDR3 has 13 amino acids.

In the case of this clonotype: Just one base apart from a much larger clone, this may be a read error. The chain couples TRBV6-5 to TRBJ2-5; 12 positions match TRBD2. The CDR3 consists of 14 residues. The germline V gene has CDR1 MNHEY and CDR2 SVGAGI. Written as DNA, the CDR3 is TGTGCCGGCAGACTAGCGGGAGTCATGGAGACCCAGTACTTC. Its translation: CAGRLAGVMETQYF.

This clonotype was seen many times. V gene TRBV5-1 combines with J gene TRBJ2-7, with D perhaps matching TRBD1 (5 bases). V shed 0 bases and J shed 4 bases, with 11 bases lying between them. The CDR3 contains 14 residues. Germline V gene data show CDR1 as SGHRS and CDR2 as YFSETQ. The chain's CDR3 is CASSLAKGPYEQYF. The CDR3 DNA sequence: TGCGCCAGCAGCTTGGCCAAGGGGCCTTACGAGCAGTACTTC.

The V call is TRBV19, the J call TRBJ2-7; D not resolved. CDR3 size: 17 residues. The V end was cut by 0 bases, the J end by 4 bases, with 19 bases between. Germline V gene data show CDR1 as LNHDA and CDR2 as SQIVND (reference sequence). CDR3 region: CASSIEQRQLPFYEQYF. The CDR3 bases are TGTGCCAGTAGTATAGAACAAAGACAACTACCCTTTTACGAGCAGTACTTC.

Worth noting for this clonotype: The germline gene is not matched at one end of the junction; a read error may be the cause. J is TRBJ1-2 and V is TRBV4-3; D is undetermined. CDR3 length: 14 residues. Germline V CDR1 and CDR2: LGHNA, YSLEER. As DNA, the CDR3 is TGCGCCAGCATCCAAGATTCAGCGGTCTCTGGCTACACCTTC. As protein: CASIQDSAVSGYTF.

On this clonotype itself: With a much larger clone just one base away, this may be a read error. The chain joins TRBV20-1 to TRBJ2-5, with 7 bases aligning to TRBD2. The DNA end lines up better with TRBJ2-7; the J call may be wrong. Germline CDR1 and CDR2: DFQATT and SNEGSKA (reference sequence). This CDR3 has 13 residues. CDR3 region: CSASGLGSYEQYF. The CDR3 region has the DNA TGCAGTGCTAGCGGACTAGGATCCTACGAGCAGTACTTC.

On this clonotype: A read error may be the cause here, since a much bigger clone is one base away. The gene calls are TRBV4-1 and TRBJ1-2; D might be TRBD1 (6 bases). CDR3 length: 15 residues. Per the germline V gene, CDR1 is MGHRA and CDR2 is YSYEKL. The CDR3, as DNA: TGCGCCAGCAACCAAGATGGCAGGGGTGACTATGGCTACACCTTC. This gives the protein CASNQDGRGDYGYTF.

This chain joins TRBV4-3 and TRBJ2-2; 9 positions agree with TRBD1. This CDR3 contains 15 residues. Germline values: CDR1 LGHNA, CDR2 YSLEER. Trimming removed 6 bases from V and 5 bases from J; junction bases left unmatched: 7. The CDR3 loop is CASRVTGGPTGELFF. The CDR3 coding sequence is TGCGCCAGCAGAGTAACAGGGGGCCCAACCGGGGAGCTGTTTTTT.

V usage is TRBV15 and J usage is TRBJ2-3; TRBD1 agrees at 9 bases. This CDR3 is built from 15 residues. V dropped 3 bases and J dropped 4; count of bases not matched to a gene: 5. CDR1 LNHNV and CDR2 YYDKDF come from the germline V gene (reference sequence). CDR3 sequence reads: CATSSGQGSADTQYF. In DNA, the CDR3 is TGTGCCACCAGCAGCGGACAGGGGAGCGCAGATACGCAGTATTTT.

The sample holds many counts of this clonotype. The junction shows a germline mismatch at one end, possibly a read error. V usage is TRBV10-3 and J usage is TRBJ2-3; TRBD2 matches at 9 bases. The CDR3 spans 13 residues. Germline CDR1 and CDR2: ENHRY and SYGVKD. This CDR3 is CAMAGTSKDTQYF. Here the CDR3 DNA reads TGTGCCATGGCGGGGACTAGCAAAGATACGCAGTATTTT.

Turning to this clonotype: This sequence may be a read error, since a much larger clone differs from it by one base. This rearrangement joins TRBV2 to TRBJ2-4; D is possibly TRBD1 (6 bases). The V end lost 7 bases, the J end lost 13 bases, and 23 bases lay between the germline ends. The V gene's germline CDR1 is SNHLY and CDR2 FYNNEI. This CDR3 region has 14 residues. The CDR3 nucleotides read TGTGCCAGCAAGGGGGACCACTCCTACAATGAGCAGTACTTC. Translated: CASKGDHSYNEQYF.

This clonotype appeared a few times. The genes are TRBV20-1 and TRBJ1-1, with D perhaps TRBD1 (5 bases). The CDR3 sequence is 13 residues long. V was pared by 4 bases and J by 1 base, with 10 bases between. The germline V gene has CDR1 DFQATT and CDR2 SNEGSKA (reference sequence). The CDR3 reads CSATPTANTEAFF. The CDR3 region has the DNA TGCAGTGCTACACCGACAGCGAACACTGAAGCTTTCTTT.

The V gene is TRBV7-3, the J gene TRBJ2-1; D assignment may be TRBD1 or TRBD2 (5 bases each). This CDR3 is 14 amino acids long. CDR1 SGHTA and CDR2 FQGTGA come from the germline V gene. V dropped 4 bases and J dropped 7 bases, with 14 bases sitting between them. Here the CDR3 DNA reads TGTGCCAGCAGCTCGGGACGGGACCAGAATGAGCAGTTCTTC. Its protein is CASSSGRDQNEQFF.

J is TRBJ2-7 and V is TRBV7-8; 15 bases line up with TRBD2. CDR1 is SGHVS, CDR2 FQNEAQ, per germline. The CDR3 is 19 residues long. V was clipped by 5 bases and J by 1 base; unmatched bases: 12. CDR3 sequence reads: CASSKTGLAGGPRSYEQYF. For the CDR3, the DNA is TGTGCCAGCAGCAAGACGGGACTAGCGGGAGGACCAAGATCCTACGAGCAGTACTTC. Full variable domain (outside the CDR3, taken from reference TRBV7-8 and TRBJ2-7): GAGVSQSPRYKVAKRGQDVALRCDPISGHVSLFWYQQALGQGPEFLTYFQNEAQLDKSGLPSDRFFAERPEGSVSTLKIQRTQQEDSAVYLCASSKTGLAGGPRSYEQYFGPGTRLTVT.

The J gene is TRBJ1-5, the V gene TRBV18; D gene unclear. V was shortened by 5 bases and J by 5 bases, with 10 bases between the two germline ends. Looked up from germline, CDR1 is KGHSH and CDR2 is LQKENI. The CDR3 loop spans 13 amino acids. The CDR3 region is CASSKDGYQPQHF. Written as DNA, the CDR3 is TGTGCCAGCTCAAAGGACGGATATCAGCCCCAGCATTTT.

J is TRBJ1-1 and V is TRBV7-2; a possible D gene is TRBD1 (5 bases). The CDR3 is 13 residues long. V was shortened by 7 bases and J by 6 bases, with 15 bases between the two germline ends. The germline CDR1 and CDR2 sequences are SGHTA and FQGNSA. The CDR3 bases are TGTGCCAGCACCCTCCGAGGGGCGGCTGAAGCTTTCTTT. This encodes CASTLRGAAEAFF.

This chain uses TRBV6-2 or TRBV6-3 with TRBJ2-1; TRBD2 agrees at 7 bases. This CDR3 spans 14 amino acids. Germline CDR1 MNHEY, CDR2 SVGEGT. J was trimmed by 4 bases and V by 1 base; bases with no gene match: 1. CDR3 sequence reads: CASSYWRGYNEQFF. CDR3 bases: TGTGCCAGCAGTTACTGGCGGGGGTACAATGAGCAGTTCTTC.

This clonotype was counted many times. The chain employs TRBV28 and TRBJ2-3; D possibly uses TRBD1 or TRBD2 (5 bases each). V was clipped by 6 bases and J by 0 bases, with 7 bases between them. Per germline, CDR1 MDHEN and CDR2 SYDVKM. The CDR3 has 13 amino acids. CDR3 sequence: CASSGDSTDTQYF. The DNA for the CDR3 is TGTGCCAGCAGCGGGGACAGCACAGATACGCAGTATTTT.

There are a few counts of this clonotype. This chain connects TRBV29-1 to TRBJ1-2; D is ambiguous. The CDR3 loop spans 11 amino acids. The ends were cut back, 6 bases at V and 1 base at J, with 6 bases in the middle. CDR1 SQVTM and CDR2 ANQGSEA come from the germline V gene. The CDR3 nucleotides are TGCAGCGTCTATTTTAACTATGGCTACACCTTC. The encoded protein is CSVYFNYGYTF.

This clonotype was observed a handful of times. The chain uses TRBV18 and TRBJ2-1; 7 bases are a match to TRBD2. V gave up 2 bases and J gave up 5 bases; unmatched junction bases: 6. The CDR3 is 15 residues long. CDR1 is KGHSH, CDR2 LQKENI, per germline. This CDR3 is CASSPGLDLNNEQFF. In DNA, the CDR3 is TGTGCCAGCTCACCAGGACTAGACTTAAACAATGAGCAGTTCTTC. The full variable domain, with the rest looked up from reference TRBV18 and TRBJ2-1, is NAGVMQNPRHLVRRRGQEARLRCSPMKGHSHVYWYRQLPEEGLKFMVYLQKENIIDESGMPKERFSAEFPKEGPSILRIQQVVRGDSAAYFCASSPGLDLNNEQFFGPGTRLTVL.

The V gene is TRBV9, the J gene TRBJ2-5; 9 nucleotides agree with TRBD2. The CDR3 consists of 15 residues. With 0 bases clipped from V and 11 bases from J, the junction kept 11 bases outside the gene matches. Germline lookup yields CDR1 SGDLS and CDR2 YYNGEE. The CDR3 sequence: CASSVEGGGATEQYF. CDR3 nucleotide sequence: TGTGCCAGCAGCGTAGAGGGCGGGGGGGCTACTGAGCAGTACTTC.

This clonotype has more than one count but fewer than ten. A much more abundant neighbour one base away suggests this may be a read error. The chain carries TRBV5-1 and TRBJ2-1; D gene unclear. Germline CDR1 reads SGHRS; CDR2 reads YFSETQ. CDR3 length: 11 residues. Trimming stripped 6 bases from V and 5 bases from J, with 6 bases between. The DNA for the CDR3 is TGCGCCAGCACCCAAAACAATGAGCAGTTCTTC. Translating gives CASTQNNEQFF. Full variable domain (missing parts from reference TRBV5-1 and TRBJ2-1): KAGVTQTPRYLIKTRGQQVTLSCSPISGHRSVSWYQQTPGQGLQFLFEYFSETQRNKGNFPGRFSGRQFSNSRSEMNVSTLELGDSALYLCASTQNNEQFFGPGTRLTVL.

There are many counts of this clonotype. V usage is TRBV20-1 and J usage is TRBJ2-7; D is uncertain. From germline, CDR1 is DFQATT and CDR2 SNEGSKA (reference sequence). The CDR3 covers 12 residues. The V and J ends lost 2 bases and 5 bases respectively, with 10 bases between them. The CDR3 here is CSARPEVHEQYF. Written as DNA, the CDR3 is TGCAGTGCTAGACCAGAGGTCCACGAGCAGTACTTC.

This clonotype was recorded a few times. The chain has TRBV27 and TRBJ2-3; D might be TRBD1 (5 bases). Per germline, CDR1 MNHEY and CDR2 SMNVEV (reference sequence). The ends were cut back, 5 bases at V and 7 bases at J, with 16 bases in the middle. CDR3 size: 14 residues. CDR3 DNA sequence: TGTGCCAGCAGTCCTTCTCTCGACAGCCATACGCAGTATTTT. Translating gives CASSPSLDSHTQYF.

V and J are TRBV20-1 and TRBJ2-1; TRBD2 matches 7 bases. Germline assignment: CDR1 DFQATT and CDR2 SNEGSKA (reference sequence). CDR3 length: 16 residues. Losses at the gene ends were 1 base for V and 0 bases for J; bases not matched to a gene: 6. CDR3 in DNA: TGCAGTGCTAGAGGTAGCGGGCCGAGCTCCTACAATGAGCAGTTCTTC. Translation: CSARGSGPSSYNEQFF.

The CDR3 DNA reads as TGCAGTGCGGCAGGGGGACGGGACGGTTGGGATGAGCAGTACTTC. This codes for CSAAGGRDGWDEQYF. The chain recombines TRBV20-1 with TRBJ2-1; 7 bases align to TRBD1. Judging by the DNA end, TRBJ2-7 fits better; the J call may be wrong. Germline-derived CDR1 and CDR2 are DFQATT and SNEGSKA (reference sequence). The CDR3 spans 15 residues.